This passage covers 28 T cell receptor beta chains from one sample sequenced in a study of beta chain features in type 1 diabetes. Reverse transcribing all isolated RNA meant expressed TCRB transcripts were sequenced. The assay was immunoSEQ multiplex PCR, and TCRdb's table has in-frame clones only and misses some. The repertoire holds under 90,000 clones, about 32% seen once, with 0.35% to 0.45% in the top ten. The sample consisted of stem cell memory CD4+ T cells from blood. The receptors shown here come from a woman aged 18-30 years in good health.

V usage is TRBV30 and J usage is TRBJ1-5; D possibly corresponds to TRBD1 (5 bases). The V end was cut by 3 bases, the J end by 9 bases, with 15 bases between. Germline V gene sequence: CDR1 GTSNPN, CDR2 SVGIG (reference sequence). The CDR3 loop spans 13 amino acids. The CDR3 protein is CAWSSEGQGPQHF. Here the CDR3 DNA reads TGTGCCTGGAGCTCGGAAGGGCAGGGGCCCCAGCATTTT.

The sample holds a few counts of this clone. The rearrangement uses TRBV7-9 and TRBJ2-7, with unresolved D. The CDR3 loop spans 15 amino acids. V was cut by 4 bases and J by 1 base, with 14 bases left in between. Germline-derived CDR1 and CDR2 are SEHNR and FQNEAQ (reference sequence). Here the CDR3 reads CASSYTGRRSYEQYF. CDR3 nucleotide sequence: TGTGCCAGCAGCTACACCGGAAGGCGGTCCTACGAGCAGTACTTC.

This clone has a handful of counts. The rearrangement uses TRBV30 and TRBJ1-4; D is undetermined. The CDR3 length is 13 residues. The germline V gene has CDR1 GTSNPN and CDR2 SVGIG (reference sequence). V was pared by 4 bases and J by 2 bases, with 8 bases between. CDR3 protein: CAWIGETNEKLFF. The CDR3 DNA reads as TGTGCCTGGATCGGGGAGACTAATGAAAAACTGTTTTTT.

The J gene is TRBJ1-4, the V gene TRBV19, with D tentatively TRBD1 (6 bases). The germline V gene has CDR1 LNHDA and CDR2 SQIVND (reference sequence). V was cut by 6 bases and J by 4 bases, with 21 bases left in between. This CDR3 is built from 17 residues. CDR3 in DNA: TGTGCCAGTAGGTCGGATGGGGAACAGGGAAATAATGAAAAACTGTTTTTT. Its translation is CASRSDGEQGNNEKLFF.

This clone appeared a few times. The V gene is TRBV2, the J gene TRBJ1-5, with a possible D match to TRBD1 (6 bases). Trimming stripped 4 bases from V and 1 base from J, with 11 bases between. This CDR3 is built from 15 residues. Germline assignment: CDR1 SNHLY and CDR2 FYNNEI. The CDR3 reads CASSVSGVSNQPQHF. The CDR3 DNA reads TGTGCCAGCAGTGTATCAGGGGTCAGCAATCAGCCCCAGCATTTT.

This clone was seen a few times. CDR3 sequence (DNA): TGCGCCAGCAGGGTGCAGTCTAGCACAGATACGCAGTATTTT. This gives the protein CASRVQSSTDTQYF. J is TRBJ2-3 and V is TRBV5-1, with D unresolved. The germline CDR1 and CDR2 sequences are SGHRS and YFSETQ. The CDR3 sequence is 14 residues long. V was trimmed by 5 bases and J by 0 bases, leaving 10 bases between them.

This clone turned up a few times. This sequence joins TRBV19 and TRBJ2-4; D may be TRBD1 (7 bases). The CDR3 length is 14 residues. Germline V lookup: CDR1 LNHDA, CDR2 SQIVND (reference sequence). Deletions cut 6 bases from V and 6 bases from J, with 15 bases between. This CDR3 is CASRAGQGGNIQYF. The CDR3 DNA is TGTGCCAGTAGGGCGGGCCAGGGGGGAAACATTCAGTACTTC.

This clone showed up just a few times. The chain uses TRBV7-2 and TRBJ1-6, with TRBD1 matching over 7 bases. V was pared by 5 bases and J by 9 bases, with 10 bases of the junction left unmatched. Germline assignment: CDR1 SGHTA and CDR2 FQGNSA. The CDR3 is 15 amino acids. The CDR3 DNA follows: TGTGCCAGCAGCACCCGACAGGGTAGAGTTTCACCCCTCCACTTT. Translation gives CASSTRQGRVSPLHF.

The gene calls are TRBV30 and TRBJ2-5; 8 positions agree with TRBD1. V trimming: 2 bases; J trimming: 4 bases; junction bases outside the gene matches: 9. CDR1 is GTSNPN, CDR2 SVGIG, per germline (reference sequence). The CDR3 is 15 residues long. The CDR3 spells CAWSPQGVYRETQYF. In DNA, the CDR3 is TGTGCCTGGAGTCCACAGGGGGTTTACAGAGAGACCCAGTACTTC. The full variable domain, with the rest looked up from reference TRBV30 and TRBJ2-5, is SQTIHQWPATLVQPVGSPLSLECTVEGTSNPNLYWYRQAAGRGLQLLFYSVGIGQISSEVPQNLSASRPQDRQFILSSKKLLLSDSGFYLCAWSPQGVYRETQYFGPGTRLLVL.

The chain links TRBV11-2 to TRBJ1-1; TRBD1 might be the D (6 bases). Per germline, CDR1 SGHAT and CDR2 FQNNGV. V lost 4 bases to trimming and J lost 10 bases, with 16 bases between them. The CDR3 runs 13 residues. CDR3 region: CASSSPGTLRAFF. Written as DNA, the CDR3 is TGTGCCAGCAGCTCCCCCGGGACACTTAGAGCTTTCTTT.

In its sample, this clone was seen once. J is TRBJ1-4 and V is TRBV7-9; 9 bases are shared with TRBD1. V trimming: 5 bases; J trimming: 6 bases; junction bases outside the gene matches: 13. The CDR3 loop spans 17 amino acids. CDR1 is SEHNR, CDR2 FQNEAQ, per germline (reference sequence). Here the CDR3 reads CASSRIKQGAQYEKLFF. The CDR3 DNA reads TGTGCCAGCAGCCGAATCAAACAGGGGGCGCAATATGAAAAACTGTTTTTT.

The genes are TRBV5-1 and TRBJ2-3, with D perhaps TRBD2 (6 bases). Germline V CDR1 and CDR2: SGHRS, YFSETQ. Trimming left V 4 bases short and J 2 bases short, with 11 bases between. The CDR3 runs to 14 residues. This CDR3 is CASSPGRSTDTQYF. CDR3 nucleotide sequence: TGCGCCAGCAGCCCCGGGAGATCCACAGATACGCAGTATTTT.

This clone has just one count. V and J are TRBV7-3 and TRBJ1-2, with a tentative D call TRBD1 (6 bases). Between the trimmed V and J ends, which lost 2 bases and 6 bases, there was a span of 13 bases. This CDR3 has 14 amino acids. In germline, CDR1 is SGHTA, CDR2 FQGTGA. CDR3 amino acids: CASSLSTGLDGYTF. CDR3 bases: TGTGCCAGCAGCTTATCCACAGGGCTGGATGGCTACACCTTC.

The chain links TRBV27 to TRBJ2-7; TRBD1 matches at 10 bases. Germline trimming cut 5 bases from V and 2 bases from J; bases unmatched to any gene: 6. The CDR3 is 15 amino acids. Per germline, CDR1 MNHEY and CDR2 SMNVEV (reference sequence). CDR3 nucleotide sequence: TGTGCCAGCAGTCGAACCGGGACAGGGGCCTACGAGCAGTACTTC. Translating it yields CASSRTGTGAYEQYF.

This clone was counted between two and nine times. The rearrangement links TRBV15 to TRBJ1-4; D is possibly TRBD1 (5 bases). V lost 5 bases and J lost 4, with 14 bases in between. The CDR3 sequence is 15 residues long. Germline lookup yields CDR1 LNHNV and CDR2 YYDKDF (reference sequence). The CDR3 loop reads CATSPRGGINEKLFF. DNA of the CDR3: TGTGCCACCAGCCCGAGGGGAGGGATTAATGAAAAACTGTTTTTT.

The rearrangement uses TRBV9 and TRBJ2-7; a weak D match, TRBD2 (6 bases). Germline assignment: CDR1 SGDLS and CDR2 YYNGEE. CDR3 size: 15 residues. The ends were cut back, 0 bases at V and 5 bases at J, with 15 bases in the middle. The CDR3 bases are TGTGCCAGCAGCGTAGGGAGGGTAAAGTCTGACGAGCAGTACTTC. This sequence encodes CASSVGRVKSDEQYF.

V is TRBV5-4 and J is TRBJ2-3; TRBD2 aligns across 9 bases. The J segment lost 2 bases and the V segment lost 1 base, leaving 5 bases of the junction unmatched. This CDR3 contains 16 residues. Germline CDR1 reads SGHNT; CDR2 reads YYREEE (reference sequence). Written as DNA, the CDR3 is TGTGCCAGCAGCTTGAGGGCTAGCGGGGACACAGATACGCAGTATTTT. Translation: CASSLRASGDTDTQYF.

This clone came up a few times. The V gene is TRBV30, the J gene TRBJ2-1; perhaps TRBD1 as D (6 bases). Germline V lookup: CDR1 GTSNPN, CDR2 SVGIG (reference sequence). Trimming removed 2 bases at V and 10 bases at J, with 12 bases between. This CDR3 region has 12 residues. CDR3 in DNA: TGTGCCTGGAGTTCCGCCGGGACAGAGCAGTTCTTC. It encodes CAWSSAGTEQFF.

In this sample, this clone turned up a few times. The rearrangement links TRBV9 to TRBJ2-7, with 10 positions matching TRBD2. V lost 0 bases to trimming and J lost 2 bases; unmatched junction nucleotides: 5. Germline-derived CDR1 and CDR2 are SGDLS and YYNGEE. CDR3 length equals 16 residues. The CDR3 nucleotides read TGTGCCAGCAGCGTAGGGGTAGCGGGAGGTCCCTACGAGCAGTACTTC. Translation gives CASSVGVAGGPYEQYF.

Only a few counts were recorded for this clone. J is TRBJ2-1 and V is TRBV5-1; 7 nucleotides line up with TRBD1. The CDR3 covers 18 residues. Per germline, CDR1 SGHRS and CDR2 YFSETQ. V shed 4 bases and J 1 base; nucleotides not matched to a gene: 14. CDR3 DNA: TGCGCCAGCAGCGAATCGGAGACAGGGTGGATATCCTACAATGAGCAGTTCTTC. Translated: CASSESETGWISYNEQFF.

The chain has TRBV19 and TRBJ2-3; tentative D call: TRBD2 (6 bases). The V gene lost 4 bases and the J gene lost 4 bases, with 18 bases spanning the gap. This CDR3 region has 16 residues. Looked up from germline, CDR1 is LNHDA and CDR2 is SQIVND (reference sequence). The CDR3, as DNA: TGTGCCAGTAGTAGCCTTCTAGCGAATGTCCCAGATACGCAGTATTTT. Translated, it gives CASSSLLANVPDTQYF.

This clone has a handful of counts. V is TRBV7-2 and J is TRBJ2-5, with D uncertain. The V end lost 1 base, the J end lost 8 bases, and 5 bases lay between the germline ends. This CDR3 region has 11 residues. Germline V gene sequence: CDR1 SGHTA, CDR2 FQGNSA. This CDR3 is CASSLGGTQYF. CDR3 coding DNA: TGTGCCAGCAGCTTAGGTGGCACCCAGTACTTC.

Here the CDR3 DNA reads TGCAGCGTGGGCGCCGGACTAGCGGGAGCTCAAGAGACCCAGTACTTC. Protein: CSVGAGLAGAQETQYF. V usage is TRBV29-1 and J usage is TRBJ2-5; 13 bases line up with TRBD2. Germline values: CDR1 SQVTM, CDR2 ANQGSEA. V was pared by 6 bases and J by 2 bases, with 9 bases of the junction left unmatched. There are 16 residues in the CDR3.

In DNA, the CDR3 is TGCGCCAGCAGCTTGACTGGCGGGTCGGGAAATGAGCAGTTCTTC. Protein: CASSLTGGSGNEQFF. The chain is built from TRBV5-1 and TRBJ2-1, with D possibly matching TRBD2 (5 bases). V shed 1 base and J shed 7 bases, with 15 bases lying between them. The CDR3 runs to 15 residues. Germline lookup yields CDR1 SGHRS and CDR2 YFSETQ.

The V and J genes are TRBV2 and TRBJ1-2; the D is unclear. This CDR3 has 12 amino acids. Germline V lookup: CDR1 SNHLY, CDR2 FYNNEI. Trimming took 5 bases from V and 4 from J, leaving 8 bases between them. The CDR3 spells CASSNGAYGYTF. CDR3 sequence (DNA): TGTGCCAGCAGTAACGGAGCCTATGGCTACACCTTC. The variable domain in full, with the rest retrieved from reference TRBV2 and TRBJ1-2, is EPEVTQTPSHQVTQMGQEVILRCVPISNHLYFYWYRQILGQKVEFLVSFYNNEISEKSEIFDDQFSVERPDGSNFTLKIRSTKLEDSAMYFCASSNGAYGYTFGSGTRLTVV.

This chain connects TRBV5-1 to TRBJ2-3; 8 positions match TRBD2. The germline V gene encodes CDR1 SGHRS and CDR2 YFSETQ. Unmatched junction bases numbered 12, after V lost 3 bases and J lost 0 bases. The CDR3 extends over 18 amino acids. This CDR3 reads CASSSLPRLAFSTDTQYF. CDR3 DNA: TGCGCCAGCAGCTCTCTCCCAAGACTAGCGTTTAGCACAGATACGCAGTATTTT. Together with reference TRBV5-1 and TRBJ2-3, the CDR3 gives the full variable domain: KAGVTQTPRYLIKTRGQQVTLSCSPISGHRSVSWYQQTPGQGLQFLFEYFSETQRNKGNFPGRFSGRQFSNSRSEMNVSTLELGDSALYLCASSSLPRLAFSTDTQYFGPGTRLTVL.

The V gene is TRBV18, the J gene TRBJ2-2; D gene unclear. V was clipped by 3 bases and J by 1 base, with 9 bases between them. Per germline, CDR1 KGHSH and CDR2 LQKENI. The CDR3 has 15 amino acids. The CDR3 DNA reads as TGTGCCAGCTCACCCCTAGAGCAGAACACCGGGGAGCTGTTTTTT. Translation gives CASSPLEQNTGELFF.

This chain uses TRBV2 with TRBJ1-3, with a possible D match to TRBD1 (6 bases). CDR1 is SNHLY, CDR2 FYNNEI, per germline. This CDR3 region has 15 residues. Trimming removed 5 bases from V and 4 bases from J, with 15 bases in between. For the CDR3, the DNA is TGTGCCAGCAGTACTTTACAGGGTTCCGGAAACACCATATATTTT. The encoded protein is CASSTLQGSGNTIYF.